These 2 T cell receptor beta chains were sequenced from one sample in a study of blood T cell repertoires in COVID-19. Libraries were prepared by immunoSEQ multiplex PCR; TCRdb keeps only in-frame clonotypes and omits some of them. The sample has approximately 250,000 clones, roughly 87% seen once. Material: PBMCs or T cells enriched from blood (not recorded which). The source of these receptors is a woman aged 25 to 45 who had recovered from COVID-19.

This clone appeared once. J is TRBJ1-2 and V is TRBV3-1 (or the pseudogene TRBV3-2), with a possible D match to TRBD1 (6 bases). Germline V gene sequence: CDR1 LGHDT, CDR2 YNNKEL (reference sequence). This CDR3 is built from 13 residues. The germline V and J ends were trimmed by 5 bases and 4 bases, with 11 bases remaining between them. The CDR3 DNA reads as TGTGCCAGCAGCTTAAAACAGGGCTATGGCTACACCTTC. The encoded protein is CASSLKQGYGYTF.

This chain links TRBV6-5 with TRBJ1-4, with a possible D match to TRBD1 (6 bases). Germline V CDR1 and CDR2: MNHEY, SVGAGI. This CDR3 has 15 amino acids. Trimming shortened V by 4 bases and J by 0 bases, and 9 bases separated the two germline ends. The CDR3 sequence is CASSFSGATNEKLFF. Here the CDR3 DNA reads TGTGCCAGCAGTTTCTCAGGGGCAACTAATGAAAAACTGTTTTTT.